Listed here is a single TCR beta chain. The germline gives CDR1 PRHDT, CDR2 FYEKMQ (reference sequence). Losses at the gene ends were 4 bases for V and 2 bases for J; bases not matched to a gene: 11. CDR3 length: 17 residues. Making TCR beta cDNA involved around 510 ng total RNA and a constant-region primer. Library construction for TCR beta comprised three nested multiplex PCR rounds performed with slightly modified ARM-PCR. With TRBV1-TRBV30 forward primers and a C-beta reverse primer, the first two PCR rounds were run for around 10 cycles each. TCRdb independently ran MiXCR on the multiplex PCR reads; one entry per CDR3 protein. The table has approximately 310,000 distinct CDR3 sequences, 65% seen once. These data are taken from a study of tumor-infiltrating lymphocytes in primary liver carcinoma. Background on the study: Surgeons resected the patients' primary liver carcinomas. T1-T3 N0M0 was the stage of the tumors, which were 4.2 to 10 cm across.

Germline DNA was extracted too, while blood RNA derived from unsorted whole blood. The sample taken for sequencing was peripheral blood. The V call is TRBV13, the J call TRBJ2-5, with 9 bases identical to TRBD2. This sequence originates from a man aged 40-50 years with primary liver carcinoma and hepatitis B virus infection. CDR3 residues: CASSSTRAGGGQETQYF. DNA of the CDR3: TGTGCCAGCAGCTCAACCAGGGCGGGAGGGGGTCAAGAGACCCAGTACTTC.